This TCR beta chain was identified during a study of T cell repertoires in breast cancer. About the research overall: ER+/PR+ status applied to most of the 21 tumors. Samples averaged around 500,000 sequences and 9 to 10 reads per cell.

The expanded emulsion RT-PCR method captured paired alpha and beta chains from CD8+ T cells. Only a few counts were recorded for this clonotype. This CDR3 is built from 12 residues. Trimming removed 6 bases from V and 6 bases from J; junction bases left unmatched: 3. CDR1 is SNHLY, CDR2 FYNNEI, per germline. A second nested PCR with blocking oligonucleotides suppressed unpaired genes. Each CDR3 protein is one row after TCRdb ran MiXCR on the emulsion pairing reads. The table includes tens of thousands of distinct CDR3 sequences, 45% to 55% detected once. Sequencing used CD8+ T cells. The sequence derives from a pool of human donors with breast cancer or a healthy control (not recorded which). The V gene is TRBV2, the J gene TRBJ2-7, with 9 bases aligning to TRBD1. This CDR3 reads CASSVDRGEQYF. The DNA for the CDR3 is TGTGCCAGCAGCGTGGACAGGGGCGAGCAGTACTTC.